This is a list of T cell receptor beta chains from one sample in a study of blood T cell repertoires in COVID-19. Data came from immunoSEQ multiplex PCR; TCRdb stores just in-frame clones and leaves some out. There are about 280,000 clones in the sample; about 85% occur only once, and less than 15% lies in the top ten. Input material: peripheral blood. Receptors originate from a human donor in a cohort sampled during active COVID-19. The conserved cysteine and the conserved F or W are not part of the CDR3 here. The D gene is left open where the match is weak.

v_call d_call cdr3_aa
TRBV28 . ASLDGLRNEQF
TRBV27 . ASSSGLNTEAF
TRBV14 . ASSPALGINEQF
TRBV6-5 . ASRGAASGQQF
TRBV29-1 . SVLAAPDNNEQF
TRBV18 . ASSPGRESSGNTIY
TRBV6-5 . ASSYRGFQPQH
TRBV11-2 . ASSLESSSRQY
TRBV19 TRBD2 ASSMTGTSNTGELF
TRBV7-2 . ASSRGIYNSPLH
TRBV7-9 . ATPRRGGNYNEQF
TRBV28 . ASSSRREKLF
TRBV27 TRBD2 ASKRWGTSGRVYNEQF
TRBV5-4 TRBD2 ASSSSGANTGELF
TRBV6-5 TRBD1 ASRDTGGANYGYT
TRBV6-5 . ASSFKQQGNEQF
TRBV3-1/TRBV3-2 . ASSQGGGRSYNEQF
TRBV18 . ASSPPVSSSGTGELF
TRBV5-1 . ASSLLAPGTDTQY
TRBV28 . ASSPSGTWNEQF
TRBV25-1 . ASSASGEDTQY
TRBV4-2 . ASSQGVVGGSYNEQF
TRBV5-1 TRBD1 ASSLVATGEGEQF
TRBV27 TRBD1 ASRGQGADEQY
TRBV7-7 . ASSPSPRQGMGSYQPQH
TRBV20-1 . SASLPRGANVLT
TRBV7-2 . ASSLGTTPDTQY
TRBV7-9 . ASSFGRETQY
TRBV11-2 TRBD1 ASSPPPGGRTDTQY
TRBV5-1 TRBD2 ASWGGSQNTGELF
TRBV27 TRBD2 ASRAGLSDGEQF
TRBV7-8 . ASSLGGVQGYTEAF
TRBV24-1 TRBD2 ATSDALAGVQETQY
TRBV7-2 . ASSLASGSNTEAF
TRBV6-5 . ASGLASNNEQF
TRBV7-2 . ASSFTTYEQY
TRBV9 TRBD2 ASSRTSGLNTGELF
TRBV28 . ASSYPNSPLH
TRBV19 TRBD1 ASMPLELGQGDYGYT
TRBV18 TRBD2 ASSTTTSGNTYEQY
TRBV9 . ASSTAVLPYNEQF
TRBV12-3/TRBV12-4 . ASSFPPSQPQH
TRBV19 TRBD1 ASSNTKKGQGLPYEQY
TRBV1 . TSSQLGTRANEQF